The 18 T cell receptor beta chains below all came from one sample that was sequenced in a study of blood T cell repertoires in COVID-19. Some clones are missing from TCRdb's copy, which holds only in-frame ones; the method was immunoSEQ multiplex PCR. The table lists over 250,000 clones, roughly 85% of them singletons, with roughly 5.3% in the top ten. Sequenced sample: peripheral blood. Receptors were obtained from a man between 45 and 60 years old with active or convalescent COVID-19.

J is TRBJ1-1 and V is TRBV21-1; the table names TRBD1, a call not compared with the DNA. TRBV21-1 is given as a pseudogene. This CDR3 comprises 17 residues. The CDR3 DNA sequence: TGTGCCAGCAGCAAAGAAGGGGTCTTGGCTCGGGTAACTGAAGCTTTCTTT. It specifies CASSKEGVLARVTEAFF.

The rearrangement uses TRBV7-9 and TRBJ1-1, with 8 positions matching TRBD1. Germline trimming cut 3 bases from V and 3 bases from J; bases unmatched to any gene: 6. CDR1 and CDR2 from the germline V gene are SEHNR and FQNEAQ (reference sequence). The CDR3 is 15 residues long. The chain's CDR3 is CASSFHTGGYTEAFF. The CDR3 DNA reads as TGTGCCAGCAGCTTCCATACAGGGGGGTACACTGAAGCTTTCTTT. Complete variable domain (other parts from reference TRBV7-9 and TRBJ1-1): DTGVSQNPRHKITKRGQNVTFRCDPISEHNRLYWYRQTLGQGPEFLTYFQNEAQLEKSRLLSDRFSAERPKGSFSTLEIQRTEQGDSAMYLCASSFHTGGYTEAFFGQGTRLTVV.

This chain joins TRBV2 and TRBJ2-5; 7 bases are a match to TRBD2. V gave up 4 bases and J gave up 5 bases; unmatched junction bases: 4. Germline V gene data show CDR1 as SNHLY and CDR2 as FYNNEI. The CDR3 loop spans 13 amino acids. The CDR3 region has the DNA TGTGCCAGCAGTGCCCAGCGGGGCGAGACCCAGTACTTC. Amino acid sequence: CASSAQRGETQYF.

The chain is built from TRBV11-2 and TRBJ2-4; D is possibly TRBD2 (5 bases). This CDR3 region has 15 residues. V gave up 6 bases and J gave up 2 bases, with 14 bases separating them. Germline CDR1 reads SGHAT; CDR2 reads FQNNGV. The CDR3, as DNA: TGTGCCAGCAGTCCTCTGAGGGTGACCAAAAACATTCAGTACTTC. It is translated as CASSPLRVTKNIQYF.

This chain links TRBV30 with TRBJ1-5; a possible D gene is TRBD1 (5 bases). CDR1 GTSNPN and CDR2 SVGIG come from the germline V gene (reference sequence). There are 14 residues in the CDR3. V gave up 2 bases and J gave up 4 bases, with 12 bases separating them. DNA for the CDR3: TGTGCCTGGAGTTTAACAGGCCGAAATCAGCCCCAGCATTTT. This codes for CAWSLTGRNQPQHF.

In its sample, this clone was seen a few times. This chain links TRBV5-8 with TRBJ2-1; TRBD2 agrees at 10 bases. This CDR3 is built from 15 residues. After removal of 3 bases from V and 3 bases from J, the junction contained 3 bases not matched to a gene. Germline CDR1 and CDR2: SGHTS and YDEGEE. CDR3 sequence reads: CASSSSGSDYNEQFF. CDR3 nucleotide sequence: TGTGCCAGCAGCTCTAGCGGGAGCGACTACAATGAGCAGTTCTTC.

This chain uses TRBV29-1 with TRBJ1-1; TRBD1 agrees at 8 bases. V lost 5 bases to trimming and J lost 6 bases; unmatched junction nucleotides: 8. This CDR3 has 13 amino acids. Germline lookup yields CDR1 SQVTM and CDR2 ANQGSEA. As DNA, the CDR3 is TGCAGCGTTCAACACAGGGGGGCGGCTGAAGCTTTCTTT. This codes for CSVQHRGAAEAFF.

This clone appeared a few times. V is TRBV5-6 and J is TRBJ2-7, with TRBD2 identical over 7 bases. CDR3 length: 16 residues. The germline gives CDR1 SGHDT, CDR2 YYEEEE. J gave up 0 bases and V 4 bases, and 10 bases lay outside the gene matches. CDR3 sequence reads: CASSRAATSVSYEQYF. CDR3 DNA: TGTGCCAGCAGCCGAGCGGCCACTAGCGTCTCCTACGAGCAGTACTTC.

This chain joins TRBV7-2 and TRBJ1-3; perhaps TRBD1 as D (5 bases). The CDR3 sequence is 16 residues long. The V gene lost 1 base and the J gene lost 0 bases, with 10 bases spanning the gap. Looked up from germline, CDR1 is SGHTA and CDR2 is FQGNSA. Here the CDR3 reads CASSLVGATSGNTIYF. The CDR3, as DNA: TGTGCCAGCAGCTTAGTAGGGGCTACCTCTGGAAACACCATATATTTT.

The V gene is TRBV7-9, the J gene TRBJ1-2, with a possible D match to TRBD1 (5 bases). CDR1 and CDR2 from the germline V gene are SEHNR and FQNEAQ (reference sequence). V lost 5 bases, J lost 2 bases, and 15 bases lay in between. The length of the CDR3 is 15 residues. In DNA, the CDR3 is TGTGCCAGCAGCGGGGGGGAACGAGGCAACTATGGCTACACCTTC. The encoded protein is CASSGGERGNYGYTF.

The V gene is TRBV10-3, the J gene TRBJ1-2; 7 bases line up with TRBD1. The V gene's germline CDR1 is ENHRY and CDR2 SYGVKD. This CDR3 region has 13 residues. J lost 4 bases, V lost 2 bases, and 1 base had no gene match. In nucleotides, the CDR3 is TGTGCCATCAGTGAGGGGGACAGCTATGGCTACACCTTC. This sequence encodes CAISEGDSYGYTF.

CDR3 protein: CASRKTGGSYEQYF. Here the CDR3 DNA reads TGTGCCAGCAGGAAGACAGGGGGATCCTACGAGCAGTACTTC. The chain recombines TRBV7-9 with TRBJ2-7; 9 positions match TRBD1. With 6 bases clipped from V and 1 base from J, the junction kept 4 bases outside the gene matches. The germline V gene has CDR1 SEHNR and CDR2 FQNEAQ (reference sequence). The CDR3 length is 14 residues.

This chain uses TRBV9 with TRBJ1-3; 9 bases align to TRBD1. With V trimmed by 4 bases and J by 2 bases, 4 bases remained unmatched. The CDR3 extends over 15 amino acids. From germline, CDR1 is SGDLS and CDR2 YYNGEE. Here the CDR3 DNA reads TGTGCCAGCAGCACCAACAGGGGGCCTGGAAACACCATATATTTT. Translated, it gives CASSTNRGPGNTIYF.

V and J are TRBV5-4 and TRBJ2-2; 10 positions match TRBD2. Germline CDR1 and CDR2: SGHNT and YYREEE (reference sequence). CDR3 length equals 19 residues. The ends lost 6 bases at V and 8 bases at J; junction bases unmatched: 22. CDR3 in DNA: TGTGCCAGCACCAAATGGGGGACTAGCGCCTCCATTGGGGCAGGGGAGCTGTTTTTT. Its protein is CASTKWGTSASIGAGELFF.

Details on this clone: Other nucleotide sequences from this sample produce the same CDR3. The CDR3 protein is CASTRGQGSYEQYF. CDR3 coding DNA: TGTGCCAGCACCCGCGGACAGGGTTCTTACGAGCAGTACTTC. This chain uses TRBV6-5 with TRBJ2-7; 8 bases align to TRBD1. Unmatched junction bases numbered 9, after V lost 7 bases and J lost 4 bases. Germline-derived CDR1 and CDR2 are MNHEY and SVGAGI. The CDR3 consists of 14 residues.

The rearrangement uses TRBV19 and TRBJ2-1; 10 bases are a match to TRBD1. The junction had 5 bases not matched to a gene; V was cut back by 5 bases and J by 7 bases. This CDR3 comprises 14 residues. In germline, CDR1 is LNHDA, CDR2 SQIVND (reference sequence). CDR3 sequence reads: CASSSDRGLNEQFF. CDR3 coding DNA: TGTGCCAGTAGTTCGGACAGGGGGTTGAATGAGCAGTTCTTC.

This clone was counted once. The V call is TRBV7-2, the J call TRBJ1-5, with D possibly matching TRBD1 (6 bases). This CDR3 region has 15 residues. Trimming took off 4 bases at V and 5 bases at J, with 15 bases between the two ends. Germline lookup yields CDR1 SGHTA and CDR2 FQGNSA. CDR3 region: CASSSPGGGHQPQHF. CDR3 coding DNA: TGTGCCAGCAGCTCCCCGGGGGGGGGCCATCAGCCCCAGCATTTT.

The chain uses TRBV7-2 and TRBJ1-2; D gene ambiguous. This CDR3 has 14 amino acids. From germline, CDR1 is SGHTA and CDR2 FQGNSA. The ends were cut back, 3 bases at V and 3 bases at J, with 11 bases in the middle. The CDR3 region is CASSLEGAYYGYTF. As DNA, the CDR3 is TGTGCCAGCAGCTTGGAGGGCGCATACTATGGCTACACCTTC.